This T cell receptor beta chain was observed in a study of blood T cell repertoires in COVID-19 (dated by TCRdb to 2020 to 2021). Looking at the study overall: Samples from collaborators originated in the United States, Italy and Spain and spanned both the acute and convalescent phases of COVID-19. The dataset comprised deeply sampled blood TCRbeta repertoires from subjects exposed to, actively infected with, or recovered from COVID-19. Samples were obtained from the ongoing ImmuneRACE study (first 160 participants) and from roughly 1,300 subjects provided by 6 global collaborators. Where available, HLA class I and class II types were obtained from metadata supplied by the sample provider rather than from assay-based typing. The material from the prospective study consisted of cDNA or gDNA derived from T cells, B-cell-depleted T cells, or PBMCs. The repertoires were released in a freely available public database intended as a resource for research on the immune response to SARS-CoV-2. Nearly every sample came with metadata listing a de-identified subject ID, COVID-19 status, age in years and sex.

CDR1 MGHRA and CDR2 YSYEKL are derived from the germline V gene. Trimming takes 1 base from V and 0 bases from J, and the germline ends sit 3 bases apart. The CDR3 has 13 amino acids, counting the end cysteine and phenylalanine. Kept here is only the CDR3 DNA, which spans 39 bases and is read in frame from base 1. TCRbeta CDR3 regions were amplified from genomic DNA by means of the immunoSEQ Assay, a bias-controlled multiplex PCR. On the study's bioinformatics: The number of nucleated cells in each sample was estimated from the amplification of reference gene primers within the assay. To quantify the absolute abundance of each unique TCRbeta CDR3 rearrangement, sequence reads were collapsed and filtered. Productive Simpson clonality was computed per sample as the square root of Simpson's diversity index over productive rearrangements. Sourced from immuneACCESS, this table was stored by TCRdb with only in-frame sequences that have V and J called. A share of the clones is absent; for the studies checked, an unresolved V gene accounts for under half, and the remainder has no known explanation. That table gives V, J and clone size, and the DNA gave D and trimming. This sample lists 190,000 or so clones; 87% were detected once. Of the sample, about 0.96% is held by the ten largest clones.

Another Seattle source contributed samples from volunteer blood donors who had recovered from COVID-19. Each collaborating institution followed its own protocols to collect whole blood in K2EDTA tubes. For TCRbeta analysis, collaborator samples were shipped as frozen whole blood, as isolated PBMCs, or as DNA extracted from either sample type. Summary of the overall study and its limitations: How much clinical and demographic metadata was included differed by source and by participant, and the metadata was provided uncurated.

A word on this clone: Its specific antigen is unknown. Base qualities are not provided; no much larger clone lies one nucleotide away.

Sequenced: peripheral blood. This receptor was taken from a woman aged 18-29 years who had recovered from COVID-19. The chain uses TRBV4-1 and TRBJ1-1; the D gene assignment is ambiguous. For the CDR3, the sequence is CASSQVMNTEAFF. The DNA reads as follows: TGCGCCAGCAGCCAAGTTATGAACACTGAAGCTTTCTTT.